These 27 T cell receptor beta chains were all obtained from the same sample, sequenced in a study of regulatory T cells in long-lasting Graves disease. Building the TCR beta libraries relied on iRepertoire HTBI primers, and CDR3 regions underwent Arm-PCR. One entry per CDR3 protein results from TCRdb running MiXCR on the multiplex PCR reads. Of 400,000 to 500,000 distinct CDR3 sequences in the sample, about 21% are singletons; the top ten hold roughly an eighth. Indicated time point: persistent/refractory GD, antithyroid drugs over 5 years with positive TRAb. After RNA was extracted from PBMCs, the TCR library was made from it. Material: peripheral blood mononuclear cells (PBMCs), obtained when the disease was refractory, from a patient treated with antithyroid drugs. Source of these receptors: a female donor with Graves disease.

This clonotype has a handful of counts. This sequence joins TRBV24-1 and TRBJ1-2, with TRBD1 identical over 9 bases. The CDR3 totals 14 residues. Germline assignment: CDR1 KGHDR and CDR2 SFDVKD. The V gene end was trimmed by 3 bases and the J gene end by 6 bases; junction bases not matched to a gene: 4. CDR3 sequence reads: CATSDRGQGHGYTF. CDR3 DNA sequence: TGTGCCACCAGTGATCGGGGACAGGGTCATGGCTACACCTTC.

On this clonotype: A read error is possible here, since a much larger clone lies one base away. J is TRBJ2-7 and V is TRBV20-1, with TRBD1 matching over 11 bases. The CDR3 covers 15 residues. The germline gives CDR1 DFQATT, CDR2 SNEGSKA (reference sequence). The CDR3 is CSARDSDRGLYGQYF. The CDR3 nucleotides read TGCAGTGCTAGAGACTCGGACAGGGGGCTCTACGGGCAGTACTTC.

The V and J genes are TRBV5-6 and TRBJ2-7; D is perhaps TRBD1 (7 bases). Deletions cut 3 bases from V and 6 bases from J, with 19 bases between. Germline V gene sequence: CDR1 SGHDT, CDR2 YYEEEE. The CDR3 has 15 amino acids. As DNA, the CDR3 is TGTGCCAGCAGCTACTTCCCAGGGGGAGGAAGCGAGCAGTACTTC. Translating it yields CASSYFPGGGSEQYF.

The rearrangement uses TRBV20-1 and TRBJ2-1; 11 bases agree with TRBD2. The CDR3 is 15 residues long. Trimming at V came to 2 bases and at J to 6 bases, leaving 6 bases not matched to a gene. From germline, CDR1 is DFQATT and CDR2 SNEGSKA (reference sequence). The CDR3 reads CSARILAGVGNEQFF. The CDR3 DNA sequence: TGCAGTGCTAGAATACTAGCGGGAGTGGGCAATGAGCAGTTCTTC.

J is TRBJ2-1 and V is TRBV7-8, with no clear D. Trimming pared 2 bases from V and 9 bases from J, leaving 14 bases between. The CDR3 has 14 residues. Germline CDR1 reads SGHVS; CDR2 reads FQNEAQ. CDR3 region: CASSLSSAGREQFF. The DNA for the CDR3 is TGTGCCAGCAGCTTATCATCGGCCGGGCGTGAGCAGTTCTTC.

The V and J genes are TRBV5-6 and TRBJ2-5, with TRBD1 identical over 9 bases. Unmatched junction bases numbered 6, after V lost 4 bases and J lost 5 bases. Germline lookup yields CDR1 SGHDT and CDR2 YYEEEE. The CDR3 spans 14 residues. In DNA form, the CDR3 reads TGTGCCAGCAGCCAACAGGGGGCGCGGGAGACCCAGTACTTC. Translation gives CASSQQGARETQYF.

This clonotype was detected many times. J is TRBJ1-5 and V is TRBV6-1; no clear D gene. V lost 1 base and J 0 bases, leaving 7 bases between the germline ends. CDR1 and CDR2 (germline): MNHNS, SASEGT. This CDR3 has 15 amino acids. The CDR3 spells CASSEGPYSNQPQHF. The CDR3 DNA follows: TGTGCCAGCAGTGAAGGGCCCTATAGCAATCAGCCCCAGCATTTT.

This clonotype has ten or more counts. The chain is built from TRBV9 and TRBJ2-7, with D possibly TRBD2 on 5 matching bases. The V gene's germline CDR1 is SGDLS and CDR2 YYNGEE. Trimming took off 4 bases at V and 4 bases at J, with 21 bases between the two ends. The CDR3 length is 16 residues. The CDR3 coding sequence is TGTGCCAGCAGCCGAGGTGGAGGATTGAGTGGGTACGAGCAGTACTTC. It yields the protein CASSRGGGLSGYEQYF.

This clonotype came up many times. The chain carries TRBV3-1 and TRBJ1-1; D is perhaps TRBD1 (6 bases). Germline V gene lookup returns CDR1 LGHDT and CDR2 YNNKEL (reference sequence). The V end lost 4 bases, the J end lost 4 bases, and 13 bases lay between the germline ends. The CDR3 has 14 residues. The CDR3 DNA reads TGTGCCAGCAGCCCTAGGACAGCGGCCACTGAAGCTTTCTTT. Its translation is CASSPRTAATEAFF.

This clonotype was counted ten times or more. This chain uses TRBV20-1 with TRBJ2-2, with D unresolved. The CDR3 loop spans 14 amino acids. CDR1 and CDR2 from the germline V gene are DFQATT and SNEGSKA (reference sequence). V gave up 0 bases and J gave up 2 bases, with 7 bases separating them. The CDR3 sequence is CSARDPLNTGELFF. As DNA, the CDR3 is TGCAGTGCTAGAGATCCGCTAAACACCGGGGAGCTGTTTTTT.

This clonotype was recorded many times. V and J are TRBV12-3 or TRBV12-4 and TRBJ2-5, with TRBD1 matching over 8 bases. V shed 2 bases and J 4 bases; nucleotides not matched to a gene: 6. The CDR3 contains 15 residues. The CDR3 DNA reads TGTGCCAGCAGTTTAACTGGACAGGGTCGAGAGACCCAGTACTTC. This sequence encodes CASSLTGQGRETQYF.

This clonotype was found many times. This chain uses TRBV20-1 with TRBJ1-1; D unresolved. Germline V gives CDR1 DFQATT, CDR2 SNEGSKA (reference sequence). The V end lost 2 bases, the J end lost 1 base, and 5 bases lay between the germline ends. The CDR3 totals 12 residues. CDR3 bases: TGCAGTGCTAGACAGACGAACACTGAAGCTTTCTTT. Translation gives CSARQTNTEAFF.

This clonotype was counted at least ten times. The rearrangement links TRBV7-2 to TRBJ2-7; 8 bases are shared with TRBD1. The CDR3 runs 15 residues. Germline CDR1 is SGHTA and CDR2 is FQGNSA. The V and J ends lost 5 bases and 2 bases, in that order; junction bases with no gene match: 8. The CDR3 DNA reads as TGTGCCAGCAGCGCCACAGGGGGTCTGCCCTACGAGCAGTACTTC. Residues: CASSATGGLPYEQYF.

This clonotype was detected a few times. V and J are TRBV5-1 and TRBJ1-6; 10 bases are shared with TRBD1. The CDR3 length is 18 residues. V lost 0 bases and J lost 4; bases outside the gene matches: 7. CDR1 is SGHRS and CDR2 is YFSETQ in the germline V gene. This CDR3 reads CASSLGPGTGDYNSPLHF. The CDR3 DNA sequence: TGCGCCAGCAGCTTGGGACCAGGGACAGGGGATTATAATTCACCCCTCCACTTT.

As DNA, the CDR3 is TGCGCCAGTCTGTCAGGGAGCGGGGGAAATGAGCAGTTCTTC. Residues: CASLSGSGGNEQFF. The rearrangement links TRBV5-1 to TRBJ2-1; TRBD2 aligns across 8 bases. CDR1 is SGHRS and CDR2 is YFSETQ in the germline V gene. V was pared by 8 bases and J by 7 bases, with 11 bases of the junction left unmatched. The CDR3 loop spans 14 amino acids.

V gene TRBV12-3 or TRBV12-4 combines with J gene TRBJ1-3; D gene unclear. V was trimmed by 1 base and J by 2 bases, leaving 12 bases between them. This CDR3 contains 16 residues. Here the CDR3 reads CASSLVSLGTGNTIYF. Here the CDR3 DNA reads TGTGCCAGCAGTTTAGTAAGCCTGGGCACTGGAAACACCATATATTTT.

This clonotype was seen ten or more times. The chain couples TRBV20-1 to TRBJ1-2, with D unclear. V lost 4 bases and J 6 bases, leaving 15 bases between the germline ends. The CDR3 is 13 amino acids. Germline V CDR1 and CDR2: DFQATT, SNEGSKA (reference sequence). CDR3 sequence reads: CSANGPSAHGYTF. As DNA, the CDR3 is TGCAGTGCTAACGGGCCATCAGCTCATGGCTACACCTTC.

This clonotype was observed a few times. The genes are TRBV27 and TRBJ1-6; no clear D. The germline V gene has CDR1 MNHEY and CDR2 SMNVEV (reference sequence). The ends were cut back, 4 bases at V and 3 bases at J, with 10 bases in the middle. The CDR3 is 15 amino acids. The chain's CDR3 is CASSSDLDYNSPLHF. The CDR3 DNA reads TGTGCCAGCAGTTCCGACTTGGACTATAATTCACCCCTCCACTTT.

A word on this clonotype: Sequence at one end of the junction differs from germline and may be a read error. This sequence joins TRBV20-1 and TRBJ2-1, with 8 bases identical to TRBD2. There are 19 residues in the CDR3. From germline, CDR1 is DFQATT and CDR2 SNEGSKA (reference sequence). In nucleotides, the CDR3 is TGCAGTGCTAGAGATAAGAGAGGCCTAGCGGGCCTCCCTTGGAATGAGCAGCTCTTC. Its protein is CSARDKRGLAGLPWNEQLF.

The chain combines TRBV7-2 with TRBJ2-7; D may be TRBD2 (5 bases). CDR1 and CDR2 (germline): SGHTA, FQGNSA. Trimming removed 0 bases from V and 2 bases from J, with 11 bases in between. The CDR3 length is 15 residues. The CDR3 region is CASSLAGVGTYEQYF. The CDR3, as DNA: TGTGCCAGCAGCTTAGCGGGAGTAGGGACCTACGAGCAGTACTTC. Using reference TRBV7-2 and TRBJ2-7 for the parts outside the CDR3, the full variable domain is GAGVSQSPSNKVTEKGKDVELRCDPISGHTALYWYRQSLGQGLEFLIYFQGNSAPDKSGLPSDRFSAERTGGSVSTLTIQRTQQEDSAVYLCASSLAGVGTYEQYFGPGTRLTVT.

The CDR3 nucleotides read TGCAGTGCTAGAGGTTCCATAGCAGGGGGAACTTTATACGAGCAGTACTTC. Its protein product is CSARGSIAGGTLYEQYF. The rearrangement joins TRBV20-1 to TRBJ2-7, with 7 bases aligning to TRBD1. J gave up 4 bases and V 1 base, and 16 bases lay outside the gene matches. Germline CDR1 reads DFQATT; CDR2 reads SNEGSKA (reference sequence). The CDR3 extends over 17 amino acids.

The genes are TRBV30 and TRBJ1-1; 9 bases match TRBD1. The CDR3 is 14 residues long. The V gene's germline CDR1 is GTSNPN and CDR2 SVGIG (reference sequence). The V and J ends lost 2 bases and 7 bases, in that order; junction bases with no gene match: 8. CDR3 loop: CAWSRGTGWNEAFF. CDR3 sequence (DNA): TGTGCCTGGAGTCGAGGGACAGGGTGGAATGAAGCTTTCTTT.

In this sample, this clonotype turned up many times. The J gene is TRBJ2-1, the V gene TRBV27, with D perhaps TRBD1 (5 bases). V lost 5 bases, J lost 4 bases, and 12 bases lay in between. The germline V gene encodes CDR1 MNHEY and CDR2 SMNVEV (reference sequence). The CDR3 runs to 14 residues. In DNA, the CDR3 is TGTGCCAGCAGTCCCTCCGACAGTTACAATGAGCAGTTCTTC. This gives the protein CASSPSDSYNEQFF.

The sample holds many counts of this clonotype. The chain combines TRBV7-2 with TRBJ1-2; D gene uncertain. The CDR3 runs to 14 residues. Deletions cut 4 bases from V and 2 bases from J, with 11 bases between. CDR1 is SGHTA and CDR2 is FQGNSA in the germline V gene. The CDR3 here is CASSSHGGNYGYTF. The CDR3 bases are TGTGCCAGCAGCTCCCACGGCGGGAACTATGGCTACACCTTC.

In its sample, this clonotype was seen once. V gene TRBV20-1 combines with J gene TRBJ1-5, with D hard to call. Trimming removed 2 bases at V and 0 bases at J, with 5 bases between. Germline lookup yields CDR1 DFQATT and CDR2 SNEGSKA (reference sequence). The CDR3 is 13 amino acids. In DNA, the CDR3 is TGCAGTGCTAGACAGTATAGCAATCAGCCCCAGCATTTT. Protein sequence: CSARQYSNQPQHF.

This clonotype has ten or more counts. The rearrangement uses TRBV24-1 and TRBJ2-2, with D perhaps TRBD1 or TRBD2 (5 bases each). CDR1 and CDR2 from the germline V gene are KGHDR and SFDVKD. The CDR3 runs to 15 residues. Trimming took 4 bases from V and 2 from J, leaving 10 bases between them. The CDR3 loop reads CATSDGDLNTGELFF. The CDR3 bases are TGTGCCACCAGTGACGGGGACCTAAACACCGGGGAGCTGTTTTTT.

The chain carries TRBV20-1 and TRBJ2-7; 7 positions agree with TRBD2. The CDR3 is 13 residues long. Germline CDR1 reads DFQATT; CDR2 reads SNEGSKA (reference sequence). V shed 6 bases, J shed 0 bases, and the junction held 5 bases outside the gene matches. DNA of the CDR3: TGCAGTGCCGCCGGGACTAACTCCTACGAGCAGTACTTC. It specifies CSAAGTNSYEQYF.